Listed below are T cell receptor beta chains from one sample, sequenced in a study of a mutant IDH1 vaccine in newly diagnosed glioma. Some clones are missing from TCRdb's copy, which holds only in-frame ones; the method was immunoSEQ multiplex PCR. The sample records approximately 21,000 clones, 84% being singletons. Antigen specificity for these receptors is unknown. Here the sequenced sample was PBMCs, taken from a glioma patient whose treatment included an IDH1 peptide vaccine. Receptors were obtained from a man aged 40-49 years with glioma. The CDR3 runs from the conserved cysteine through the conserved F or W. The D gene is left open where the match is weak. Expanded clones are given a class, and other clones once, few, many or no size at all.

j_call: TRBJ2-1
clone_size: -
d_call: TRBD1
v_call: TRBV15
cdr3_aa: CATSRDPGTGGNEQFF
cdr3_nt: TGTGCCACCAGCAGAGATCCAGGGACAGGGGGCAATGAGCAGTTCTTC

j_call: TRBJ2-7
clone_size: -
d_call: -
v_call: TRBV9
cdr3_aa: CASSVKKTSFHEQYF
cdr3_nt: TGTGCCAGCAGCGTAAAGAAGACTAGTTTCCACGAGCAGTACTTC

j_call: TRBJ2-1
clone_size: -
d_call: -
v_call: TRBV7-7
cdr3_aa: CASSLGLGAAANNEQFF
cdr3_nt: TGTGCCAGCAGCTTAGGTCTGGGAGCGGCCGCTAACAATGAGCAGTTCTTC

j_call: TRBJ2-7
clone_size: once
d_call: TRBD2
v_call: TRBV23-1
cdr3_aa: CASRPLAGVSYEQYF
cdr3_nt: TGCGCCAGCAGACCACTAGCGGGAGTCTCCTACGAGCAGTACTTC

j_call: TRBJ2-1
clone_size: -
d_call: TRBD2
v_call: TRBV4-2
cdr3_aa: CASTTSSGTSGSNEQFF
cdr3_nt: TGTGCCAGCACCACGTCTTCCGGGACTAGCGGGAGCAATGAGCAGTTCTTC

j_call: TRBJ1-2
clone_size: -
d_call: -
v_call: TRBV6-5
cdr3_aa: CASSHPRAANYGYTF
cdr3_nt: TGTGCCAGCAGTCACCCTCGCGCGGCTAACTATGGCTACACCTTC

j_call: TRBJ1-1
clone_size: -
d_call: -
v_call: TRBV10-3
cdr3_aa: CAIQGDLLNTEAFF
cdr3_nt: TGTGCCATCCAAGGGGATCTGTTGAACACTGAAGCTTTCTTT

j_call: TRBJ2-5
clone_size: once
d_call: -
v_call: TRBV5-8
cdr3_aa: CASSPGQQEQETQYF
cdr3_nt: TGTGCCAGCAGCCCCGGACAGCAAGAACAAGAGACCCAGTACTTC

j_call: TRBJ2-7
clone_size: -
d_call: -
v_call: TRBV5-1
cdr3_aa: CASSLRQLQKSSYEQYF
cdr3_nt: TGCGCCAGCAGCTTGAGGCAGCTTCAAAAGAGCTCCTACGAGCAGTACTTC

j_call: TRBJ2-3
clone_size: -
d_call: TRBD2
v_call: TRBV7-7
cdr3_aa: CASRPLAGGPSTDTQYF
cdr3_nt: TGTGCTAGCAGGCCGCTAGCGGGAGGCCCTAGCACAGATACGCAGTATTTT

j_call: TRBJ1-1
clone_size: -
d_call: -
v_call: TRBV4-1
cdr3_aa: CASSQDRDGTEAFF
cdr3_nt: TGCGCCAGCAGCCAAGACCGGGACGGCACTGAAGCTTTCTTT

j_call: TRBJ2-1
clone_size: -
d_call: -
v_call: TRBV7-2
cdr3_aa: CASSWTLSNEQFF
cdr3_nt: TGTGCCAGCAGCTGGACCCTGAGTAATGAGCAGTTCTTC

j_call: TRBJ1-4
clone_size: -
d_call: TRBD1
v_call: TRBV6-6
cdr3_aa: CASSYQGAGRTEKLFF
cdr3_nt: TGTGCCAGCAGTTACCAGGGGGCAGGGCGTACTGAAAAACTGTTTTTT

j_call: TRBJ1-1
clone_size: few
d_call: TRBD1
v_call: TRBV19
cdr3_aa: CASSIAGTGGTEAFF
cdr3_nt: TGTGCCAGTAGTATAGCGGGGACAGGGGGCACTGAAGCTTTCTTT

j_call: TRBJ1-5
clone_size: few
d_call: -
v_call: TRBV28
cdr3_aa: CASSLRQPQHF
cdr3_nt: TGTGCCAGCAGTTTAAGGCAGCCCCAGCATTTT

j_call: TRBJ2-7
clone_size: -
d_call: -
v_call: TRBV27
cdr3_aa: CASSLKLSGFEQYF
cdr3_nt: TGTGCCAGCAGTTTAAAGCTATCGGGATTCGAGCAGTACTTC

j_call: TRBJ2-7
clone_size: -
d_call: -
v_call: TRBV28
cdr3_aa: CASGAGTPPYEQYF
cdr3_nt: TGTGCCAGCGGGGCCGGGACCCCGCCATACGAGCAGTACTTC

j_call: TRBJ1-5
clone_size: -
d_call: -
v_call: TRBV25-1
cdr3_aa: CASSSIGGNQPQHF
cdr3_nt: TGTGCCAGCAGTTCGATAGGTGGCAATCAGCCCCAGCATTTT

j_call: TRBJ2-5
clone_size: -
d_call: TRBD2
v_call: TRBV7-2
cdr3_aa: CASSLRPSGQETQYF
cdr3_nt: TGTGCCAGCAGCTTAAGGCCTAGCGGGCAAGAGACCCAGTACTTC

j_call: TRBJ2-7
clone_size: -
d_call: TRBD2
v_call: TRBV27
cdr3_aa: CASSPGLARYEQYF
cdr3_nt: TGTGCCAGCAGTCCGGGACTAGCGCGATACGAGCAGTACTTC

j_call: TRBJ1-4
clone_size: few
d_call: TRBD1
v_call: TRBV5-4
cdr3_aa: CASSLQGAGEKLFF
cdr3_nt: TGTGCCAGCAGCTTGCAGGGGGCTGGTGAAAAACTGTTTTTT

j_call: TRBJ2-2
clone_size: few
d_call: -
v_call: TRBV6-4
cdr3_aa: CASGRAGNTGELFF
cdr3_nt: TGTGCCAGCGGAAGAGCGGGGAACACCGGGGAGCTGTTTTTT

j_call: TRBJ2-1
clone_size: once
d_call: TRBD2
v_call: TRBV9
cdr3_aa: CASSVLLAGSYNEQFF
cdr3_nt: TGTGCCAGCAGCGTACTATTAGCGGGATCATACAATGAGCAGTTCTTC

j_call: TRBJ2-3
clone_size: -
d_call: -
v_call: TRBV29-1
cdr3_aa: CSVVSVLSQGKTDTQYF
cdr3_nt: TGCAGCGTTGTATCAGTCTTATCCCAGGGGAAGACAGATACGCAGTATTTT

j_call: TRBJ2-7
clone_size: -
d_call: TRBD1
v_call: TRBV4-2
cdr3_aa: CASSQETGAYEQYF
cdr3_nt: TGTGCCAGCAGCCAAGAGACAGGGGCTTACGAGCAGTACTTC